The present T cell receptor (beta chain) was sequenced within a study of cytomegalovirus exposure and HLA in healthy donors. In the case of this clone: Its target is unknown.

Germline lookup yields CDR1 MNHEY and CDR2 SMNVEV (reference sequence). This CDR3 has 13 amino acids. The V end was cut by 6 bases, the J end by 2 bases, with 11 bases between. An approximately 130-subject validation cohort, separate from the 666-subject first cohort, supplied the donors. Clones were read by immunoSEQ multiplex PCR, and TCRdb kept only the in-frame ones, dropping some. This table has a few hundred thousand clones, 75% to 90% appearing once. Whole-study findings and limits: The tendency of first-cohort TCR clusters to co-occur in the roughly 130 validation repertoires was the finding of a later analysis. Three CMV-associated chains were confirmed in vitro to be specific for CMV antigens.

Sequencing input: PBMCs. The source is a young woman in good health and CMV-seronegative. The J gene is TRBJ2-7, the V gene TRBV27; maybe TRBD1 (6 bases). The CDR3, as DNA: TGTGCCAGCAGCAGGGACATCACCTACGAGCAGTACTTC. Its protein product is CASSRDITYEQYF.